The T cell receptor (beta chain) described here comes from a study of T cell repertoires in cytomegalovirus infection. TCRdb fed the reads into MiXCR, producing one record per CDR3 protein. The sample lists over 250,000 distinct CDR3 sequences, under 30% occurring once. This CDR3 is 14 amino acids long. V lost 7 bases to trimming and J lost 6 bases, with 19 bases between them. Germline CDR1 SNHLY, CDR2 FYNNEI. Sequencing was done on a sample of PBMCs. The V and J genes are TRBV2 and TRBJ2-7; either TRBD1 or TRBD2 may fit D (5 bases each). The sequence was collected from a human donor in good health (CMV status not recorded). Some clones in this sample may be carry-over from other donors' samples. CDR3 loop: CASIPRDPQTEQYF. The CDR3 nucleotides read TGTGCCAGCATCCCGAGGGACCCACAGACCGAGCAGTACTTC.